Listed below are T cell receptor beta chains from one sample, sequenced in a study of blood T cell repertoires in COVID-19. The assay was immunoSEQ multiplex PCR, and TCRdb's table has in-frame clones only and misses some. The sample includes about 82,000 clones, 85% to 90% of them seen just once. Specimen: PBMCs or T cells enriched from blood (not recorded which). These receptors were taken from a woman between 50 and 59 years old with acute COVID-19. Each CDR3 is given with its conserved first and last residue. D genes are given only for firm matches. Clone size, where shown, is once, few, many, or a class for clones that have expanded.

CDR3 length: 16
V gene: TRBV11-2
J gene: TRBJ1-2
clone size: .
D gene: TRBD1
CDR3 protein: CASSYLRDRVFHGYTF
CDR3 DNA: TGTGCCAGCAGTTACCTCCGGGACAGGGTGTTTCATGGCTACACCTTC

CDR3 length: 13
V gene: TRBV29-1
J gene: TRBJ1-4
clone size: .
D gene: TRBD1
CDR3 protein: CSVEDFDRGKLFF
CDR3 DNA: TGCAGCGTTGAAGACTTTGACAGGGGAAAACTGTTTTTT

CDR3 length: 17
V gene: TRBV19
J gene: TRBJ1-5
clone size: few
D gene: .
CDR3 protein: CASSPHAGDASNQPQHF
CDR3 DNA: TGTGCCAGTAGTCCCCACGCGGGAGATGCCAGCAATCAGCCCCAGCATTTT

CDR3 length: 16
V gene: TRBV4-2
J gene: TRBJ1-3
clone size: .
D gene: TRBD1
CDR3 protein: CASSQTQGAGGNTIYF
CDR3 DNA: TGTGCCAGCAGCCAAACACAGGGGGCAGGGGGAAACACCATATATTTT

CDR3 length: 15
V gene: TRBV5-4
J gene: TRBJ1-4
clone size: .
D gene: TRBD1
CDR3 protein: CASSLGTGVGEKLFF
CDR3 DNA: TGTGCCAGCAGCTTGGGTACAGGGGTTGGTGAAAAACTGTTTTTT

CDR3 length: 11
V gene: TRBV3-1/TRBV3-2
J gene: TRBJ2-7
clone size: few
D gene: .
CDR3 protein: CASVRGYEQYF
CDR3 DNA: TGTGCCAGCGTAAGGGGCTACGAGCAGTACTTC

CDR3 length: 15
V gene: TRBV5-1
J gene: TRBJ2-1
clone size: .
D gene: TRBD2
CDR3 protein: CASSSIAGGPNEQFF
CDR3 DNA: TGCGCCAGCAGCTCAATAGCGGGAGGGCCAAATGAGCAGTTCTTC

CDR3 length: 14
V gene: TRBV5-1
J gene: TRBJ2-7
clone size: .
D gene: .
CDR3 protein: CASSLDGGSYEQYF
CDR3 DNA: TGCGCCAGCAGCTTGGACGGGGGTTCCTACGAGCAGTACTTC

CDR3 length: 14
V gene: TRBV30
J gene: TRBJ1-2
clone size: .
D gene: TRBD1
CDR3 protein: CAWSDSGQGYGYTF
CDR3 DNA: TGTGCCTGGAGTGATTCGGGACAGGGGTATGGCTACACCTTC

CDR3 length: 16
V gene: TRBV18
J gene: TRBJ2-3
clone size: few
D gene: .
CDR3 protein: CASSPQGPGAGDTQYF
CDR3 DNA: TGTGCCAGCTCACCTCAAGGACCGGGAGCAGGAGATACGCAGTATTTT

CDR3 length: 15
V gene: TRBV6-5
J gene: TRBJ1-3
clone size: once
D gene: .
CDR3 protein: CASNPGGSSGNTIYF
CDR3 DNA: TGTGCCAGCAATCCGGGAGGTAGCTCTGGAAACACCATATATTTT

CDR3 length: 15
V gene: TRBV4-1
J gene: TRBJ2-1
clone size: .
D gene: TRBD1
CDR3 protein: CASSQRQGSYNEQFF
CDR3 DNA: TGCGCCAGCAGCCAAAGACAGGGGAGTTACAATGAGCAGTTCTTC

CDR3 length: 15
V gene: TRBV5-4
J gene: TRBJ2-1
clone size: .
D gene: TRBD2
CDR3 protein: CASSSHLAGAHEQFF
CDR3 DNA: TGTGCCAGCAGCTCCCATTTAGCGGGAGCCCATGAGCAGTTCTTC

CDR3 length: 13
V gene: TRBV19
J gene: TRBJ2-7
clone size: once
D gene: TRBD1
CDR3 protein: CASSTDRGPKKYF
CDR3 DNA: TGTGCCAGTAGTACGGACAGGGGGCCAAAAAAGTACTTC

CDR3 length: 23
V gene: TRBV6-2/TRBV6-3
J gene: TRBJ2-2
clone size: .
D gene: TRBD2
CDR3 protein: CASSLGYGSSENYGLAGPGELFF
CDR3 DNA: TGTGCCAGCAGCCTGGGTTACGGTTCGTCAGAGAACTACGGACTAGCGGGACCCGGGGAGCTGTTTTTT

CDR3 length: 14
V gene: TRBV19
J gene: TRBJ1-5
clone size: .
D gene: TRBD1
CDR3 protein: CASSLGQVNQPQHF
CDR3 DNA: TGTGCCAGTAGTTTGGGACAGGTCAATCAGCCCCAGCATTTT

CDR3 length: 16
V gene: TRBV19
J gene: TRBJ2-1
clone size: .
D gene: TRBD2
CDR3 protein: CASSINPSGLALEQFF
CDR3 DNA: TGTGCCAGTAGTATAAACCCGTCCGGACTAGCGCTTGAGCAGTTCTTC

CDR3 length: 14
V gene: TRBV19
J gene: TRBJ1-3
clone size: once
D gene: .
CDR3 protein: CASSITGGENTIYF
CDR3 DNA: TGTGCCAGTAGTATTACGGGAGGGGAAAACACCATATATTTT

CDR3 length: 13
V gene: TRBV27
J gene: TRBJ1-5
clone size: .
D gene: TRBD1
CDR3 protein: CASSFDREQPQHF
CDR3 DNA: TGTGCCAGCAGTTTTGACAGGGAACAGCCCCAGCATTTT

CDR3 length: 12
V gene: TRBV11-2
J gene: TRBJ2-1
clone size: .
D gene: .
CDR3 protein: CASSTDSNEQFF
CDR3 DNA: TGTGCCAGCAGCACCGACAGCAATGAGCAGTTCTTC